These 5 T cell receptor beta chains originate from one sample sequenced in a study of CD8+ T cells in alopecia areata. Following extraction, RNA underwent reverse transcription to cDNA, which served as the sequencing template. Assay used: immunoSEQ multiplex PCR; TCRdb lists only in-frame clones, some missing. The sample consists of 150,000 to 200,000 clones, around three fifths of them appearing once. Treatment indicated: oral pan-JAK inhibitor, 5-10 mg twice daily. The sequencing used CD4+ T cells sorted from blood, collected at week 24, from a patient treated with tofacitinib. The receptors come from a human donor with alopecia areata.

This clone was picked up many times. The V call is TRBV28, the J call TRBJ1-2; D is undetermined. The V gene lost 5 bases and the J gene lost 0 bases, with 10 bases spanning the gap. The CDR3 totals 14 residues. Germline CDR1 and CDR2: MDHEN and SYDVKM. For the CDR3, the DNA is TGTGCCAGCAGTCTAGGAGCAGCTAACTATGGCTACACCTTC. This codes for CASSLGAANYGYTF.

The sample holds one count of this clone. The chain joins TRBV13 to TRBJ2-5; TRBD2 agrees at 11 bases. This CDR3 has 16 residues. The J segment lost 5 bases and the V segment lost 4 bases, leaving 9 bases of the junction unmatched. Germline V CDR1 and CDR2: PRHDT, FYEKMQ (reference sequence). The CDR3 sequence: CASSSPLAGGVETQYF. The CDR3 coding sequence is TGTGCCAGCAGCTCCCCTCTAGCGGGGGGCGTGGAGACCCAGTACTTC.

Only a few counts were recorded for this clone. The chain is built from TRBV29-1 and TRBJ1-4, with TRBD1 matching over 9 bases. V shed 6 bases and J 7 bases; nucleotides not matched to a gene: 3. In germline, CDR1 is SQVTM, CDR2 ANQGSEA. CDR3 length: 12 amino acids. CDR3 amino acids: CSVRTGVEKLFF. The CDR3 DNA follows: TGCAGCGTACGGACAGGGGTTGAAAAACTGTTTTTT.

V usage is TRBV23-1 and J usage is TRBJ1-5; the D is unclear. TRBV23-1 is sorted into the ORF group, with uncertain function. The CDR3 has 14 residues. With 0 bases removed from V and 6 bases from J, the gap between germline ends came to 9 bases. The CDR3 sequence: CASSQSPGLQPQHF. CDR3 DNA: TGCGCCAGCAGTCAATCCCCGGGCCTTCAGCCCCAGCATTTT.

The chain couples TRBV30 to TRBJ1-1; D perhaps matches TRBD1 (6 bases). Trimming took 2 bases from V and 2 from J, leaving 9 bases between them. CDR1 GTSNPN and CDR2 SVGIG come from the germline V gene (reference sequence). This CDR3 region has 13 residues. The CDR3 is CAWSYRANTEAFF. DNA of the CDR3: TGTGCCTGGAGTTACAGGGCTAACACTGAAGCTTTCTTT.